This T cell receptor (beta chain) derives from a study of long-term antiretroviral therapy in people with HIV. It was version v3.0 of the immunoSEQ assay that was run at survey level. The data were produced by immunoSEQ multiplex PCR, yet TCRdb's version contains in-frame clones alone and is incomplete. The repertoire holds about 17,000 clones, with about 81% as singletons. CDR1 WNHNN and CDR2 SYGVQD come from the germline V gene (reference sequence). V trimming: 0 bases; J trimming: 7 bases; junction bases outside the gene matches: 3. The CDR3 is 14 amino acids. The V call is TRBV10-1, the J call TRBJ2-1, with 7 positions matching TRBD2. Material: unsorted PBMCs, obtained 0.3 years before starting antiretroviral therapy. This TCR came from a man aged 50-60 years with HIV. The CDR3 DNA follows: TGCGCCAGCAGTGAGTCGCGCGGGGGAAATGAGCAGTTCTTC. Translating it yields CASSESRGGNEQFF.